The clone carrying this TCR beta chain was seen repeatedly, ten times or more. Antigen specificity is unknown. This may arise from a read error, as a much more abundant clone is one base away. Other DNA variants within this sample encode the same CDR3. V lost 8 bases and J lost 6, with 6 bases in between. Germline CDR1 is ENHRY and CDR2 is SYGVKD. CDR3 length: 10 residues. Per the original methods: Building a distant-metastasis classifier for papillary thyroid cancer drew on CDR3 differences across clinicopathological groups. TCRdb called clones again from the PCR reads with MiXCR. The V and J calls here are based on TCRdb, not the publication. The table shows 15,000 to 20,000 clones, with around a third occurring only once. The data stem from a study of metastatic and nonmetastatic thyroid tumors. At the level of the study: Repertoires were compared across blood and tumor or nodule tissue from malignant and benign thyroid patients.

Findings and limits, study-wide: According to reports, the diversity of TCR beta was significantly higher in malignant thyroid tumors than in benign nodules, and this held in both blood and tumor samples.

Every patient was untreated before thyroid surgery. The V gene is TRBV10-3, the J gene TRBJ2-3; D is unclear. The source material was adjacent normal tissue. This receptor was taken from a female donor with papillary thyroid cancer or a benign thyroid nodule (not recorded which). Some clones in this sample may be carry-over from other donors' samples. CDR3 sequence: CAIFTDTQYF. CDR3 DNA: TGTGCCATCTTTACGGATACGCAGTATTTT.